The 2 T cell receptor beta chains reported below all come from one sample, sequenced in a study of OX40 agonist ivuxolimab in advanced cancers. TCRdb keeps only in-frame clones here, not all; method: immunoSEQ multiplex PCR. This table holds 96,000 or so clones, 80% to 95% found once. The sequencing here drew on CD4+ or CD8+ T cells sorted from blood, taken in a trial of the OX40 agonist ivuxolimab. The receptors were sampled from an adult with an advanced solid tumor such as melanoma, head and neck, liver or kidney cancer.

The chain recombines TRBV7-3 with TRBJ2-1, with 14 bases lining up with TRBD2. Germline values: CDR1 SGHTA, CDR2 FQGTGA. The CDR3 is 16 residues long. V trimming: 5 bases; J trimming: 9 bases; junction bases outside the gene matches: 9. The CDR3: CASSPGTSGRAAEQFF. The CDR3 nucleotides read TGTGCCAGCAGCCCCGGGACTAGCGGGAGAGCGGCTGAGCAGTTCTTC.

The chain is built from TRBV11-2 and TRBJ2-1; 10 positions agree with TRBD2. The CDR3 consists of 15 residues. Germline values: CDR1 SGHAT, CDR2 FQNNGV. V lost 1 base and J lost 6; bases outside the gene matches: 3. CDR3 coding DNA: TGTGCCAGCAGCTTAGCACTAGCGGGACTCAATGAGCAGTTCTTC. Its translation: CASSLALAGLNEQFF.